This T cell receptor beta chain was found in a study of beta chain features in type 1 diabetes. Study-level findings and limits: Sampled from patients, naive, central memory and Treg TCRB repertoires appeared more similar than those sampled from healthy donors. TCRB CDR3 length was moderately but significantly reduced in all four CD4+ subsets of Type 1 diabetes patients.

The junction had 7 bases not matched to a gene; V was cut back by 3 bases and J by 5 bases. Per germline, CDR1 SGHRS and CDR2 YFSETQ. This CDR3 contains 15 residues. Reverse transcribing all isolated RNA meant expressed TCRB transcripts were sequenced. The assay was immunoSEQ multiplex PCR, and TCRdb's table has in-frame clones only and misses some. The table lists 120,000 or so clones, approximately 15% of them singletons, with around 2.5% in the top ten. In its sample, this clone was seen a few times. Antigen specificity is unknown. The sample consisted of central memory CD4+ T cells from blood. This chain uses TRBV5-1 with TRBJ2-2; 7 positions agree with TRBD1. The TCR sequence derives from a man aged 18-30 years with type 1 diabetes. DNA of the CDR3: TGCGCCAGCAGCTCGGCAGGACAGGCAACCGGGGAGCTGTTTTTT. Its translation: CASSSAGQATGELFF.